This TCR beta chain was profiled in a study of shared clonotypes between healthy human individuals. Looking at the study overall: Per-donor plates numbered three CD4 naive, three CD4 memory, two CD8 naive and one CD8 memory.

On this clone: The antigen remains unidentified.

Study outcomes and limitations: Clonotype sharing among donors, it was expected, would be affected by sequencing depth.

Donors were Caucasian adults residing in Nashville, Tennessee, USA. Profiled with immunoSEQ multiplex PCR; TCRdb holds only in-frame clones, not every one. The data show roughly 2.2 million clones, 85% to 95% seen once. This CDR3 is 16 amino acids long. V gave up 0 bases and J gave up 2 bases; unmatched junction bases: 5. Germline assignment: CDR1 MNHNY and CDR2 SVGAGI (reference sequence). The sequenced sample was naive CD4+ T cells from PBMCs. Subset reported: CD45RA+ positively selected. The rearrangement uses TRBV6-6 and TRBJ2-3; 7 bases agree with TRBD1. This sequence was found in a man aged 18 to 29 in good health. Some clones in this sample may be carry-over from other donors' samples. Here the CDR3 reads CASSYSRQGITDTQYF. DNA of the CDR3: TGTGCCAGCAGTTACTCGAGACAGGGAATCACAGATACGCAGTATTTT.